This entry lists 12 T cell receptor beta chains sequenced from one sample in a study of cytomegalovirus exposure and HLA in healthy donors. Vbeta (60) and Jbeta (13) primers were used in the PCR. Sequencing was performed with immunoSEQ multiplex PCR; in TCRdb, only in-frame clones are kept and a portion is missing. The data include roughly 50,000 clones; the top ten clones carry over 2%. Material: PBMCs. The receptors were gathered from a middle-aged woman in good health and CMV-seronegative.

The V call is TRBV7-9, the J call TRBJ2-7; 7 bases agree with TRBD1. This CDR3 region has 14 residues. The germline gives CDR1 SEHNR, CDR2 FQNEAQ (reference sequence). V gave up 8 bases and J gave up 0 bases; unmatched junction bases: 7. For the CDR3, the DNA is TGTGCCAGCTCCCGGGACAGTGTCTCCTACGAGCAGTACTTC. Protein product: CASSRDSVSYEQYF.

This chain connects TRBV9 to TRBJ2-3; 12 bases line up with TRBD2. The CDR3 length is 20 residues. With V trimmed by 4 bases and J by 1 base, 16 bases remained unmatched. Germline-derived CDR1 and CDR2 are SGDLS and YYNGEE. The CDR3 reads CASSPPPRASGRAGTDTQYF. The DNA for the CDR3 is TGTGCCAGCAGCCCTCCCCCGAGGGCTAGCGGGAGGGCCGGCACAGATACGCAGTATTTT. The variable domain in full, completed from reference TRBV9 and TRBJ2-3, reads DSGVTQTPKHLITATGQRVTLRCSPRSGDLSVYWYQQSLDQGLQFLIQYYNGEERAKGNILERFSAQQFPDLHSELNLSSLELGDSALYFCASSPPPRASGRAGTDTQYFGPGTRLTVL.

The genes are TRBV19 and TRBJ2-4, with 8 bases that match TRBD1. The CDR3 spans 14 residues. V lost 5 bases, J lost 4 bases, and 4 bases stayed unmatched. Germline V gene sequence: CDR1 LNHDA, CDR2 SQIVND (reference sequence). In DNA, the CDR3 is TGTGCCAGTAGTCAGGGACAGGTTAAAAACATTCAGTACTTC. Protein product: CASSQGQVKNIQYF.

Judged by frequency, this clone is medium-sized. The chain carries TRBV7-9 and TRBJ2-7; D gene ambiguous. CDR1 is SEHNR and CDR2 is FQNEAQ in the germline V gene (reference sequence). CDR3 size: 12 residues. The V end was cut by 5 bases, the J end by 2 bases, with 7 bases between. This CDR3 reads CASSLLPYEQYF. The DNA for the CDR3 is TGTGCCAGCAGCCTACTCCCCTACGAGCAGTACTTC.

The V and J genes are TRBV6-1 and TRBJ2-3; 7 positions agree with TRBD2. The CDR3 spans 14 residues. With 3 bases clipped from V and 2 bases from J, the junction kept 2 bases outside the gene matches. The germline CDR1 and CDR2 sequences are MNHNS and SASEGT. The CDR3 reads CASSEGGNTDTQYF. CDR3 coding DNA: TGTGCCAGCAGTGAGGGAGGGAACACAGATACGCAGTATTTT.

The chain combines TRBV6-5 with TRBJ2-7; D is perhaps TRBD1 (6 bases). The CDR3 length is 15 residues. Germline CDR1 is MNHEY and CDR2 is SVGAGI. The ends were cut back, 0 bases at V and 6 bases at J, with 15 bases in the middle. The CDR3 is CASSYSIQGFAEQYF. DNA of the CDR3: TGTGCCAGCAGTTACTCGATACAGGGTTTCGCCGAGCAGTACTTC.

This chain links TRBV7-2 with TRBJ1-4, with 7 bases lining up with TRBD1. CDR1 and CDR2 (germline): SGHTA, FQGNSA. The CDR3 spans 14 residues. V lost 5 bases and J lost 5; bases outside the gene matches: 5. CDR3 bases: TGTGCCAGCAGCCGAGGACAGGAGAATGAAAAACTGTTTTTT. This translates into CASSRGQENEKLFF.

The chain's CDR3 is CASSLEPSDFQETQYF. CDR3 DNA: TGCGCCAGCAGCTTGGAGCCTAGCGACTTCCAAGAGACCCAGTACTTC. The chain joins TRBV5-1 to TRBJ2-5, with D tentatively TRBD2 (6 bases). The CDR3 extends over 16 amino acids. V shed 0 bases and J shed 1 base, with 13 bases lying between them. Per germline, CDR1 SGHRS and CDR2 YFSETQ.

The CDR3 reads CASSLGLAGRGEQFF. The CDR3 bases are TGTGCCAGCAGCTTGGGACTAGCGGGAAGAGGTGAGCAGTTCTTC. The gene calls are TRBV5-4 and TRBJ2-1; 11 bases are a match to TRBD2. Per the germline V gene, CDR1 is SGHNT and CDR2 is YYREEE (reference sequence). The CDR3 extends over 15 amino acids. The ends lost 0 bases at V and 9 bases at J; junction bases unmatched: 5.

About this clone: At one of its ends the junction is not consistent with the germline gene, which may arise from a read error. The rearrangement uses TRBV7-7 and TRBJ2-1; D might be TRBD2 (6 bases). Germline values: CDR1 SSHAT, CDR2 FNYEAQ (reference sequence). The CDR3 is 15 amino acids. CDR3 residues: CASSLGGVSDYEQFF. The CDR3 DNA reads as TGTGCTAGCAGCTTGGGCGGGGTGTCCGACTATGAGCAGTTCTTC.

The genes are TRBV19 and TRBJ2-7, with D perhaps matching TRBD2 (6 bases). CDR3 length: 16 residues. CDR1 LNHDA and CDR2 SQIVND come from the germline V gene (reference sequence). The V end lost 4 bases, the J end lost 4 bases, and 20 bases lay between the germline ends. CDR3 in amino acids: CASSTLPGKGGYEQYF. The CDR3 nucleotides read TGTGCCAGTAGTACACTTCCGGGAAAGGGAGGTTACGAGCAGTACTTC.

The chain uses TRBV29-1 and TRBJ2-7; 8 nucleotides match TRBD1. V lost 7 bases and J lost 2; bases outside the gene matches: 7. This CDR3 spans 13 amino acids. CDR1 SQVTM and CDR2 ANQGSEA come from the germline V gene. CDR3 sequence reads: CSGGQGGAYEQYF. The CDR3 bases are TGCAGCGGAGGACAGGGTGGCGCCTACGAGCAGTACTTC.